The TCR beta chain under discussion was sequenced for a study of immune evolution from preneoplasia to lung adenocarcinoma. In the case of this clone: Its antigen is still unknown.

Patient tissue came from resections in Japan or China, 2014–2017. Histologic diagnosis was independently verified by two lung pathologists. Study observations and caveats: From normal lung to invasive adenocarcinoma, top clone frequencies appeared to decrease.

From germline, CDR1 is MDHEN and CDR2 SYDVKM. CDR3 length equals 14 residues. With 7 bases clipped from V and 2 bases from J, the junction kept 5 bases outside the gene matches. Data came from immunoSEQ multiplex PCR; TCRdb stores just in-frame clones and leaves some out. Of thousands of clones in the sample, 77% are singletons; the top ten hold about 8.4%. The chain joins TRBV28 to TRBJ1-5, with 7 bases fitting TRBD1. Sequenced: FFPE adjacent normal lung tissue. The clonotype originates from a person aged 60 to 80 with lung adenocarcinoma. In DNA, the CDR3 is TGTGCCAGCACCACTGGACAGGGCAATCAGCCCCAGCATTTT. It specifies CASTTGQGNQPQHF.